This entry is about one T cell receptor (beta chain). The clone's antigen remains unknown. Per-base quality was not reported, and no clone a single base away is much larger than it. The sample is drawn from a study of metastatic and nonmetastatic thyroid tumors (dated by TCRdb to the early 2020s). A note on the overall study: Repertoires were compared across peripheral blood and tumor or nodule tissue samples from malignant and benign thyroid patients.

As encoded in the germline V gene (reference sequence), CDR1 is LNHNV while CDR2 is YYDKDF. Counted from cysteine to phenylalanine, this CDR3 has 17 amino acids. Only the CDR3 part of the read is kept: 51 bases, read in frame from the first base. The protocol used for the library was PCR. TCRdb lists the instrument as Illumina HiSeq 4000. The TCR beta-chain CDR3 region of each patient was profiled by high-throughput sequencing. In the original analysis: Drawing on CDR3 differences between clinicopathological groups, the researchers built a classifier meant to tell apart patients with distant-metastatic papillary thyroid cancer. To measure repertoire diversity the researchers used the Shannon index, while the Morisita-Horn index served to gauge how similar the tumor and blood repertoires were. The public reads were quality trimmed at Q25 with fastp and then assembled into clones with MiXCR by TCRdb, keeping productive beta chains. The V and J calls here are based on TCRdb, not the publication. The sample has more than 7,000 clones on record, roughly 24% of them singletons. Under 6.5% of the sample comes from the top ten.

Beyond this particular receptor, the publication reports: In both blood and tumor samples, malignant tumors were reported to have significantly higher TCR beta diversity than benign nodules.

No patient had received any treatment before thyroid surgery. Using T-cell receptor beta sequencing, the researchers looked back retrospectively at clinical samples from patients, gathered between the early 2010s and the late 2010s. The specimen was adjacent normal tissue. The sequence was obtained from a female donor with papillary thyroid cancer or a benign thyroid nodule (not recorded which). Some clones in this sample may be carry-over from other donors' samples. The chain uses TRBV15 and TRBJ2-5; no D segment can be confidently identified. The DNA is as follows: TGTGGCACGAGCAGAGATCCCCCGGGCGTTTTCCAAGAGACCCAGTACTTC. This sequence encodes CGTSRDPPGVFQETQYF.